This entry lists 14 T cell receptor beta chains sequenced from one sample in a study of blood T cells in healthy people across ages. Next came a second PCR, run for about 7 to 12 cycles, which used a sample-barcoded 5' primer along with a J-beta primer mix. TCRdb reprocessed the 5' RACE reads with MiXCR, giving one entry per CDR3 protein. The sample consists of hundreds of thousands of distinct CDR3 sequences, roughly 64% of them appearing once. Sequenced: blood. These receptor sequences come from a man aged 30 to 39 in good health.

V is TRBV24-1 and J is TRBJ2-3, with a possible D match to TRBD1 (5 bases). Germline loops: CDR1 KGHDR, CDR2 SFDVKD. V was cut by 5 bases and J by 2 bases, with 10 bases left in between. This CDR3 contains 14 residues. Here the CDR3 DNA reads TGTGCCACCAGTGTTAACAGGATCACAGATACGCAGTATTTT. Translating gives CATSVNRITDTQYF.

This clonotype was seen a few times. The chain recombines TRBV20-1 with TRBJ2-1; the match to TRBD1 covers 10 bases. The CDR3 sequence is 14 residues long. V lost 6 bases, J lost 5 bases, and 7 bases stayed unmatched. CDR1 and CDR2 from the germline V gene are DFQATT and SNEGSKA (reference sequence). The CDR3 reads CSARWDRGNNEQFF. CDR3 in DNA: TGCAGTGCGCGATGGGACAGGGGAAACAATGAGCAGTTCTTC.

The chain links TRBV20-1 to TRBJ2-3; the D is unclear. CDR1 and CDR2 from the germline V gene are DFQATT and SNEGSKA (reference sequence). This CDR3 comprises 15 residues. V was pared by 1 base and J by 4 bases, with 15 bases between. CDR3 sequence: CSARAQRSYPDTQYF. The CDR3 DNA is TGCAGTGCTAGAGCTCAGCGCAGTTATCCAGATACGCAGTATTTT.

The J gene is TRBJ2-7, the V gene TRBV6-1; D not certain. In germline, CDR1 is MNHNS, CDR2 SASEGT. CDR3 length: 13 amino acids. V was pared by 3 bases and J by 3 bases, with 9 bases between. CDR3 residues: CASSDNRNYEQYF. As DNA, the CDR3 is TGTGCCAGCAGTGATAATCGGAACTACGAGCAGTACTTC.

This clonotype was found once. Since a much larger clone is just one base distant, this may be a read error. V and J are TRBV7-2 and TRBJ2-3; D gene uncertain. The V end was cut by 5 bases, the J end by 1 base, with 16 bases between. Looked up from germline, CDR1 is SGHTA and CDR2 is FQGNSA. The CDR3 length is 16 residues. CDR3 bases: TGTGCCAGCAGCCGGAGTGGGTCCCGACGCACAGATACGCAGTATTTT. Its protein product is CASSRSGSRRTDTQYF.

CDR3 sequence reads: CSVPLDRVGFRGETQYF. In DNA form, the CDR3 reads TGCAGCGTTCCTCTCGACAGGGTTGGTTTTCGGGGGGAGACCCAGTACTTC. The chain is built from TRBV29-1 and TRBJ2-5; D perhaps matches TRBD1 (7 bases). Germline-derived CDR1 and CDR2 are SQVTM and ANQGSEA. The CDR3 sequence is 17 residues long. Trimming removed 5 bases at V and 5 bases at J, with 27 bases between.

This clonotype has just one count. V gene TRBV10-3 combines with J gene TRBJ2-7; TRBD2 aligns across 8 bases. CDR3 length equals 13 residues. J gave up 2 bases and V 10 bases, and 7 bases lay outside the gene matches. Germline V gives CDR1 ENHRY, CDR2 SYGVKD. CDR3 in amino acids: CATVGGGTYEQYF. The DNA of the CDR3 is TGTGCCACCGTGGGCGGGGGGACCTACGAGCAGTACTTC.

The rearrangement uses TRBV7-2 and TRBJ2-7, with D tentatively TRBD1 or TRBD2 (5 bases each). The length of the CDR3 is 16 residues. V was cut by 1 base and J by 3 bases, with 16 bases left in between. Germline V gives CDR1 SGHTA, CDR2 FQGNSA. Written as DNA, the CDR3 is TGTGCCAGCAGCTTAGGACTACCGGGACCAATCTACGAGCAGTACTTC. It is translated as CASSLGLPGPIYEQYF. Full variable domain (missing parts from reference TRBV7-2 and TRBJ2-7): GAGVSQSPSNKVTEKGKDVELRCDPISGHTALYWYRQSLGQGLEFLIYFQGNSAPDKSGLPSDRFSAERTGGSVSTLTIQRTQQEDSAVYLCASSLGLPGPIYEQYFGPGTRLTVT.

V and J are TRBV7-2 and TRBJ2-5, with D possibly being TRBD1 (6 bases). This CDR3 has 14 amino acids. V was pared by 3 bases and J by 1 base, with 9 bases between. Germline lookup yields CDR1 SGHTA and CDR2 FQGNSA. CDR3 coding DNA: TGTGCCAGCAGCTTCACAGGGATCCAAGAGACCCAGTACTTC. It is translated as CASSFTGIQETQYF.

The genes are TRBV11-1 and TRBJ2-1, with 9 nucleotides matching TRBD1. With V trimmed by 7 bases and J by 4 bases, 11 bases remained unmatched. CDR3 length: 16 residues. Germline V CDR1 and CDR2: SGHAT, FQDESV (reference sequence). The CDR3 region is CASMEVGTGIYNEQFF. CDR3 DNA sequence: TGTGCCAGCATGGAAGTCGGGACAGGGATTTACAATGAGCAGTTCTTC.

The rearrangement joins TRBV5-1 to TRBJ2-1; TRBD1 aligns across 9 bases. The CDR3 totals 16 residues. The germline V gene has CDR1 SGHRS and CDR2 YFSETQ. V was pared by 3 bases and J by 5 bases, with 9 bases of the junction left unmatched. CDR3 in DNA: TGCGCCAGCAGCTCGGCCCGGGACAGGGTCCACAATGAGCAGTTCTTC. Translating gives CASSSARDRVHNEQFF.

This chain uses TRBV12-3 or TRBV12-4 with TRBJ2-6; possible D gene TRBD1, 5 bases. This CDR3 contains 18 residues. V was shortened by 7 bases and J by 0 bases, with 19 bases between the two germline ends. CDR3 region: CASMGPTGFYSGANVLTF. The CDR3, as DNA: TGTGCCAGCATGGGGCCGACCGGATTCTACTCTGGGGCCAACGTCCTGACTTTC.

This clonotype has only a few counts. The CDR3 spells CASSLESPTLETQYF. The CDR3 DNA is TGTGCCAGCAGCTTAGAGAGTCCAACTTTGGAGACCCAGTACTTC. The genes are TRBV7-2 and TRBJ2-5; no clear D gene. The CDR3 is 15 amino acids. The V and J ends lost 1 base and 5 bases respectively, with 14 bases between them. The germline V gene encodes CDR1 SGHTA and CDR2 FQGNSA.

This chain connects TRBV7-9 to TRBJ2-1, with D hard to call. Germline V gene data show CDR1 as SEHNR and CDR2 as FQNEAQ (reference sequence). Trimming stripped 4 bases from V and 5 bases from J, with 3 bases between. The CDR3 extends over 11 amino acids. The chain's CDR3 is CASSYHNEQFF. In DNA, the CDR3 is TGTGCCAGCAGCTACCACAATGAGCAGTTCTTC.